These T cell receptor beta chains were read from a single sample in a study of T-cell reconstitution after alpha-beta-depleted transplantation in children. TCRdb recomputed calls from the PCR reads with MiXCR, one row per CDR3 protein. The sample yields some 600,000 distinct CDR3 sequences, around 13% seen once. Material: PBMCs, mostly from graft donor cells, obtained 360 days after TCRalphabeta/CD19-depleted stem cell transplant. The source is a male patient under 18 who had a stem cell transplant for acute myeloid leukemia, so the T cells may come from the graft donor. Each CDR3 is given with its conserved first and last residue. Fields, in order: V gene, D gene, clone size, J gene, CDR3 DNA, CDR3 protein. A D gene is named only where the DNA matches it firmly. Size is stated for part of the rows, as once, few or many counts, or as a class when the clone is expanded.

v_gene: TRBV20-1; d_gene: -; abundance: many; j_gene: TRBJ1-1; CDR3nt: TGCAGTGCTCCTAGGGACCCGAACACTGAAGCTTTCTTT; CDR3aa: CSAPRDPNTEAFF
v_gene: TRBV5-1; d_gene: -; abundance: -; j_gene: TRBJ2-1; CDR3nt: TGCGCCAGCAGCTCGGTCTTAGGGGCCCCAGGTAACAATGAGCAGTTCTTC; CDR3aa: CASSSVLGAPGNNEQFF
v_gene: TRBV4-3; d_gene: -; abundance: many; j_gene: TRBJ2-1; CDR3nt: TGCGCCAGCAGCCAAGGGGTCACAGGGTTCGAGAATGAGCAGTTCTTC; CDR3aa: CASSQGVTGFENEQFF
v_gene: TRBV29-1; d_gene: -; abundance: few; j_gene: TRBJ1-2; CDR3nt: TGCAGCGTTGATGAGGGCTACACCTTC; CDR3aa: CSVDEGYTF
v_gene: TRBV28; d_gene: TRBD1; abundance: many; j_gene: TRBJ2-7; CDR3nt: TGTGCCAGCAGTTTTTCTCGCAGGGGGCAATACGAGCAGTACTTC; CDR3aa: CASSFSRRGQYEQYF
v_gene: TRBV12-3/TRBV12-4; d_gene: -; abundance: -; j_gene: TRBJ2-7; CDR3nt: TGTGCCAGCAGTTTATCGGGCAGGGGGGCCGCCTACGAGCAGTACTTC; CDR3aa: CASSLSGRGAAYEQYF
v_gene: TRBV12-3/TRBV12-4; d_gene: -; abundance: few; j_gene: TRBJ2-7; CDR3nt: TGTGCCAGCGGGGTGGGACACCAAAGCTACGAGCAGTACTTC; CDR3aa: CASGVGHQSYEQYF
v_gene: TRBV7-2; d_gene: TRBD2; abundance: -; j_gene: TRBJ2-3; CDR3nt: TGTGCCAGCAGCTCCCCGGGGAGGGGTCGGCGCACAGATACGCAGTATTTT; CDR3aa: CASSSPGRGRRTDTQYF
v_gene: TRBV20-1; d_gene: -; abundance: -; j_gene: TRBJ1-1; CDR3nt: TGCAGTGCTAAGAGCTGGCACCCGAACACTGAAGCTTTCTTT; CDR3aa: CSAKSWHPNTEAFF
v_gene: TRBV28; d_gene: -; abundance: few; j_gene: TRBJ2-7; CDR3nt: TGTGCCAGCAGTTTATCCCAGGGACCCCGAGGATGGGAGAGGTACGAGCAGTACTTC; CDR3aa: CASSLSQGPRGWERYEQYF
v_gene: TRBV29-1; d_gene: -; abundance: -; j_gene: TRBJ1-2; CDR3nt: TGCAGCCTTCGTGCAGGGGACTATGGCTACACCTTC; CDR3aa: CSLRAGDYGYTF
v_gene: TRBV7-2; d_gene: -; abundance: few; j_gene: TRBJ2-3; CDR3nt: TGTGCCAGCAGCGGGCCCCCCACAGATACGCAGTATTTT; CDR3aa: CASSGPPTDTQYF
v_gene: TRBV7-3; d_gene: TRBD2; abundance: -; j_gene: TRBJ2-1; CDR3nt: TGTGCCAGCAGCCCAGGAGCGGGGCTTCGGGATGAGCAGTTCTTC; CDR3aa: CASSPGAGLRDEQFF
v_gene: TRBV6-2/TRBV6-3; d_gene: -; abundance: once; j_gene: TRBJ2-7; CDR3nt: TGTGCCAGCAGTTACTCGGGGGTTCTAACCTACGAGCAGTACTTC; CDR3aa: CASSYSGVLTYEQYF
v_gene: TRBV20-1; d_gene: -; abundance: -; j_gene: TRBJ2-1; CDR3nt: TGCAGTGCCCTACCAGAGGATGAGCAGTTCTTC; CDR3aa: CSALPEDEQFF
v_gene: TRBV12-3/TRBV12-4; d_gene: TRBD1; abundance: many; j_gene: TRBJ1-2; CDR3nt: TGTGCCAGCAGTGGGACAGCTAACTATGGCTACACCTTC; CDR3aa: CASSGTANYGYTF
v_gene: TRBV19; d_gene: TRBD2; abundance: once; j_gene: TRBJ2-7; CDR3nt: TGTGCCAGTAGTATCCGGATCGCGGGAGGCCCCTACGAGCAGTACTTC; CDR3aa: CASSIRIAGGPYEQYF
v_gene: TRBV6-2/TRBV6-3; d_gene: -; abundance: -; j_gene: TRBJ2-2; CDR3nt: TGTGCCAGCACAAGCGTCATTCCCGGGGAGCTGTTTTTT; CDR3aa: CASTSVIPGELFF
v_gene: TRBV15; d_gene: -; abundance: many; j_gene: TRBJ2-7; CDR3nt: TGTGCCACCAGCAGAGATCGGACGGGAGTGAGGGAGCAGTACTTC; CDR3aa: CATSRDRTGVREQYF
v_gene: TRBV20-1; d_gene: -; abundance: -; j_gene: TRBJ2-5; CDR3nt: TGCAGGATCGACAGCCAAGAGACCCAGTACTTC; CDR3aa: CRIDSQETQYF
v_gene: TRBV28; d_gene: -; abundance: -; j_gene: TRBJ2-7; CDR3nt: TGTGCCAAGGGGGGTGAGGGCGGCTACGAGCAGTACTTC; CDR3aa: CAKGGEGGYEQYF
v_gene: TRBV7-6; d_gene: TRBD2; abundance: -; j_gene: TRBJ2-1; CDR3nt: TGTGCCAGCAGCTTAGGGCTAGCGGGAGCATTCTACAATGAGCAGTTCTTC; CDR3aa: CASSLGLAGAFYNEQFF
v_gene: TRBV6-5; d_gene: TRBD1; abundance: -; j_gene: TRBJ2-3; CDR3nt: TGTGCCAGCAGTTACGGACAGGGTCAGTATTTT; CDR3aa: CASSYGQGQYF
v_gene: TRBV20-1; d_gene: TRBD2; abundance: many; j_gene: TRBJ2-7; CDR3nt: TGCAGTGCCAGGGAGCGGGGCTACTACTACGAGCAGTACTTC; CDR3aa: CSARERGYYYEQYF
v_gene: TRBV12-1; d_gene: -; abundance: -; j_gene: TRBJ2-1; CDR3nt: TGTGCCAGCAGCTTTGCGACTAGCGGGGGATTCAATGAGCAGTTCTTC; CDR3aa: CASSFATSGGFNEQFF
v_gene: TRBV4-1; d_gene: -; abundance: few; j_gene: TRBJ2-2; CDR3nt: TGCGCCAGCAGCCAAGTGAAATGGGGAGGCACCGGGGAGCTGTTTTTT; CDR3aa: CASSQVKWGGTGELFF
v_gene: TRBV20-1; d_gene: TRBD2; abundance: few; j_gene: TRBJ2-3; CDR3nt: TGCAGTGCTAGGGGTGGAGGGACTAGCTCCCTAGATACGCAGTATTTT; CDR3aa: CSARGGGTSSLDTQYF
v_gene: TRBV5-1; d_gene: -; abundance: -; j_gene: TRBJ1-6; CDR3nt: TGCGCCAGCAGCTTGAGACCAGACGGGAATTCACCCCTCCACTTT; CDR3aa: CASSLRPDGNSPLHF
v_gene: TRBV7-6; d_gene: -; abundance: many; j_gene: TRBJ2-1; CDR3nt: TGTGCCAGCAGCCCGGTTAGGGGGGACTACAATGAGCAGTTCTTC; CDR3aa: CASSPVRGDYNEQFF